This paragraph covers one T cell receptor beta chain sequence. The sample originates from a study of shared clonotypes between healthy human individuals. Only Caucasian adults living in Nashville, Tennessee made up the donor group. It was at deep level that the assay was run. TCRdb's copy holds only in-frame clones and misses some; the assay was immunoSEQ multiplex PCR. The sample records about 1 million clones, about four fifths being singletons. The germline V gene has CDR1 SGDLS and CDR2 YYNGEE. The junction had 7 bases not matched to a gene; V was cut back by 3 bases and J by 7 bases. There are 14 residues in the CDR3.

The sequence was collected from a man aged 18-30 years in good health. Some clones in this sample may be carry-over from other donors' samples. The sample consisted of memory CD4+ T cells from PBMCs. As for subset: CD45RA-negative fraction. V and J are TRBV9 and TRBJ2-1, with 7 bases that match TRBD1. CDR3 protein: CASSDPRGLNEQFF. CDR3 nucleotides: TGTGCCAGCAGCGACCCGAGGGGGCTTAATGAGCAGTTCTTC.